This TCR beta chain came from a study of T-cell reconstitution after alpha-beta-depleted transplantation in children. Preparation of the TCRbeta library involved a method that used unique molecular identifiers. TCRdb called the PCR reads again in MiXCR, with one record for every CDR3 protein. Of roughly 610,000 distinct CDR3 sequences in the sample, roughly a tenth were seen once. The J segment lost 5 bases and the V segment lost 5 bases, leaving 3 bases of the junction unmatched. The CDR3 extends over 13 amino acids. Germline CDR1 reads MNHEY; CDR2 reads SMNVEV (reference sequence). This clonotype was seen many times.

Sequences were derived from PBMCs from the stem cell graft donor, sampled from the stem cell graft. The chain recombines TRBV27 with TRBJ2-7; TRBD1 aligns across 10 bases. The sequence derives from a human donor who donated a stem cell graft to a child with acute myeloid leukemia. In nucleotides, the CDR3 is TGTGCCAGCAGTCCGGGGACAGGGGACGAGCAGTACTTC. Encoded protein: CASSPGTGDEQYF.